The TCR beta chain under discussion was sequenced for a study of human T cells and chemical hapten exposure (dated by TCRdb to the early 2020s). As for the study more broadly: For sensitization, 2% DPC in acetone was applied to an approximately 2 cm by approximately 2 cm area of upper inner arm skin. Patients additionally received weekly therapeutic DPC doses to the scalp throughout the approximately 22-week study period. Patch testing was performed on the upper back with Finn chambers containing 0.01% DPC, and the patch tests were scored after 6 days according to International Contact Dermatitis Research Group standards. The mostly female patient cohort included alopecia areata with under or over 50% scalp involvement, alopecia totalis and alopecia universalis. Libraries were combined into a pool for sequencing, and differences in TCR yield between samples came mainly from small differences in library volumes within the pool. The study tracked peripheral blood TCR repertoire changes in vivo during primary and secondary sensitization to the hapten diphenylcyclopropenone (DPC) in alopecia patients. Blood samples were taken from patients before sensitization (week 0) and then at 2, 6 and about 24 weeks after DPC sensitization. For TCR sequencing, blood came from 25 to 30 alopecia patients at anywhere from one to four time points (pre-sensitization, 2, 6 and 24 weeks). Findings and caveats that apply to the study as a whole: Compared with pre-sensitization or healthy control sets, expanded TCRs formed significantly more large CDR3 similarity clusters, which is consistent with antigen-driven responses. DPC sensitization did not change the number of TCRs with a frequency above 1 in 1000, and there was no evidence of changes in global repertoire structure. Repeated subsampling changed both the strength of the expansion versus patch-test correlation and the threshold at which that correlation became significant. Because every patient had alopecia, a presumed autoimmune disease, the patients' immune response might differ from that of healthy individuals. A positive correlation was found between the number of PT1 expanded TCRs and patch test score, with significance reached at thresholds 8, 16 and 32 but not 4.

Preparation of the library involved RACE. Sequencing relied on a NextSeq 500. During library preparation, unique molecular identifiers were attached to individual cDNA molecules so that TCRs could be counted in a quantitative, reproducible way. Both TCR alpha and TCR beta chains were sequenced from each blood RNA sample. In the source study's methods: A median of approximately 100,000 TCRs per sample was observed, with a range of about 20,000 to 700,000. The Decombinator software suite was used to annotate V, J and CDR3 in the TCR reads. For PS versus PT1 abundance plots, all samples were subsampled to the same number of TCRs (28,000). TCRs were defined as expanded if absent before sensitization and observed at least eight times at the 2-week time point. TCRdb ran its own pipeline on the public reads, namely fastp trimming at Q25 and MiXCR clone calling, and kept in-frame beta chains. When rows share a CDR3 protein, they turn into one entry using the most common DNA and genes. What appears here as the V and J calls and clone size reflects TCRdb's work, not the paper's. A total of about 80,000 distinct CDR3 sequences appear in this sample, approximately 8% of them only once. The ten largest account for 1.5% to 1.7% of the sample.

The sample's time point label is to be understood as: patch test 1, 2 weeks after DPC sensitization. The sample's treatment or condition label, decoded: therapeutic diphenylcyclopropenone sensitization with weekly scalp DPC. At every patch-test visit, the blood draw took place before the patch test was put on. Patients were eligible if aged 18 to 70, diagnosed with alopecia and judged suitable for DPC therapy, and pregnant patients were excluded. Unfractionated whole blood was collected in Tempus Blood RNA tubes, and total RNA was extracted from that blood. Regarding this clonotype: Which antigen it targets is not known. No base quality information exists; no much larger clone differs at one position.

Its CDR3 holds 13 amino acids, cysteine through phenylalanine. Solely the CDR3 DNA is kept, with 39 bases framed from the first base. V is shortened by 3 bases, J by 10 bases, and the region joining them spans 13 bases. For CDR1 and CDR2, the germline V gene lists SGHAT and FQNNGV. The clonotype originates from a woman aged 25 to 39 with alopecia areata. Some clones in this sample may be carry-over from other donors' samples. The input for sequencing was whole blood, taken in connection with sensitization to the hapten diphenylcyclopropenone (DPC). The chain couples TRBV11-2 to TRBJ2-1; the best D guess is TRBD2, with 6 bases matching. At the DNA level, the sequence is TGTGCCAGCAGCTTGGAATTGAGCGGGGAGCAGTTCTTC. This is translated as CASSLELSGEQFF.